This T cell receptor (beta chain) derives from a study of T cell changes during pregnancy in multiple sclerosis. Assay used: immunoSEQ multiplex PCR; TCRdb lists only in-frame clones, some missing. This sample has tens of thousands of clones, with about 92% found just once. CDR3 length equals 13 residues. CDR1 LNHDA and CDR2 SQIVND come from the germline V gene (reference sequence). Trimming shortened V by 4 bases and J by 10 bases, and 14 bases separated the two germline ends. This sample comprised peripheral blood, obtained in the first trimester of pregnancy. The chain recombines TRBV19 with TRBJ1-5; no definite D call. The clonotype comes from a female donor with multiple sclerosis, enrolled in a pregnancy study. CDR3 coding DNA: TGTGCCAGTAGTAATCAGGCTTTCGAACCCCAGCATTTT. Its translation is CASSNQAFEPQHF.